This T cell receptor beta chain was identified during a study of shared clonotypes between healthy human individuals. At the level of the study: Researchers assigned three CD4 naive, three CD4 memory, two CD8 naive and one CD8 memory plate to each donor.

The CDR3 length is 15 residues. Germline-derived CDR1 and CDR2 are PRHDT and FYEKMQ (reference sequence). V lost 5 bases, J lost 4 bases, and 17 bases lay in between. CD45RO-negative, CCR7-selected cells formed the naive CD8 fraction, which excluded terminally differentiated effector memory CD45RA+ cells. The method was immunoSEQ multiplex PCR; TCRdb's version includes in-frame clones alone and lacks a portion of them. The top ten hold roughly 1.7% of the sample, which has approximately 2,000,000 clones, 93% seen once. The chain recombines TRBV13 with TRBJ2-5; a possible D gene is TRBD1 (6 bases). This clonotype was obtained from a man between 18 and 29 years old in good health. Some clones in this sample may be carry-over from other donors' samples. The sequenced sample consisted of naive CD8+ T cells from PBMCs. The CDR3 is CASSPRQAEAETQYF. The CDR3 DNA follows: TGTGCCAGCAGCCCGAGACAGGCCGAAGCAGAGACCCAGTACTTC.